Included here is one T cell receptor beta chain sequence, with context. These data are taken from a study of PD-L1 blockade in urothelial cancer. Profiling relied on immunoSEQ multiplex PCR, and the TCRdb table lists in-frame clones only, not all of them. The sample carries under 70,000 clones, over 75% recorded once. CDR1 and CDR2 (germline): SGHTA, FQGNSA. Losses at the gene ends were 3 bases for V and 3 bases for J; bases not matched to a gene: 1. The CDR3 has 13 amino acids. Time point reported: pretreatment peripheral blood. The receptor was isolated from a man between 65 and 85 years old with urothelial cancer. The rearrangement joins TRBV7-2 to TRBJ2-7; the match to TRBD2 covers 8 bases. The sample here was PBMCs, taken around atezolizumab (anti-PD-L1) treatment. In DNA form, the CDR3 reads TGTGCCAGCAGCTTTAGCGGGGACTACGAGCAGTACTTC. This gives the protein CASSFSGDYEQYF.